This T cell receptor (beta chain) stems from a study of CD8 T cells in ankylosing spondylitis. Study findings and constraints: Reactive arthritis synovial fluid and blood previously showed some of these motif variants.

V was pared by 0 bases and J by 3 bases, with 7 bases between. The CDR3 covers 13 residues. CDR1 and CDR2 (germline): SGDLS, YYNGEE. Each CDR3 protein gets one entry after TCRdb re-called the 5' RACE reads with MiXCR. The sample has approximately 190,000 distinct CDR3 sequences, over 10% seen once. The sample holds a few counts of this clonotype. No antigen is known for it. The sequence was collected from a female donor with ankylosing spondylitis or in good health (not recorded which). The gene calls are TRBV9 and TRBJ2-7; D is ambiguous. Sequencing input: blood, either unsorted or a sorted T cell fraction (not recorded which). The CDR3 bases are TGTGCCAGCAGCGTAGCTACAGACTACGAGCAGTACTTC. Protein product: CASSVATDYEQYF. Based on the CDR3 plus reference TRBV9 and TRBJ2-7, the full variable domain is DSGVTQTPKHLITATGQRVTLRCSPRSGDLSVYWYQQSLDQGLQFLIQYYNGEERAKGNILERFSAQQFPDLHSELNLSSLELGDSALYFCASSVATDYEQYFGPGTRLTVT.